Listed below are T cell receptor beta chains from one sample, sequenced in a study of blood T cell repertoires in COVID-19. Repertoires were generated with immunoSEQ multiplex PCR, while TCRdb's copy carries only in-frame clones and drops some. The sample records around 280,000 clones, approximately 84% being singletons. The sequencing input was peripheral blood. Receptors originate from a woman aged 25 to 39 who had recovered from COVID-19. Both conserved end residues are part of each CDR3. D genes are given only for firm matches. Clone sizes are given selectively: once, few, many, or a class where the clone is expanded.

j_gene: TRBJ2-7; abundance: -; v_gene: TRBV4-1; d_gene: -; CDR3aa: CASSQTDSYEQYF; CDR3nt: TGCGCCAGCAGCCAAACGGACAGCTACGAGCAGTACTTC
j_gene: TRBJ2-1; abundance: once; v_gene: TRBV10-3; d_gene: TRBD1; CDR3aa: CAIRGTGASGEQFF; CDR3nt: TGTGCCATCAGAGGGACAGGGGCCTCCGGGGAGCAGTTCTTC
j_gene: TRBJ1-5; abundance: -; v_gene: TRBV28; d_gene: TRBD1; CDR3aa: CASSFSPGDSYSNQPQHF; CDR3nt: TGTGCCAGCAGTTTCTCCCCCGGGGACAGTTATAGCAATCAGCCCCAGCATTTT
j_gene: TRBJ2-4; abundance: few; v_gene: TRBV14; d_gene: TRBD1; CDR3aa: CASSRGTGGADLAKNIQYF; CDR3nt: TGTGCCAGCAGCCGGGGGACAGGGGGAGCCGACCTAGCCAAAAACATTCAGTACTTC
j_gene: TRBJ2-5; abundance: -; v_gene: TRBV28; d_gene: -; CDR3aa: CASSLRQLGETQYF; CDR3nt: TGTGCCAGCAGTCTCCGACAGTTAGGTGAGACCCAGTACTTC
j_gene: TRBJ2-5; abundance: -; v_gene: TRBV14; d_gene: -; CDR3aa: CASSQGLGYRETQYF; CDR3nt: TGTGCCAGCAGCCAAGGTCTCGGGTACAGGGAGACCCAGTACTTC
j_gene: TRBJ1-2; abundance: -; v_gene: TRBV19; d_gene: TRBD1; CDR3aa: CASSRGRQGAGYTF; CDR3nt: TGTGCCAGTAGCAGGGGAAGACAGGGTGCAGGCTACACCTTC
j_gene: TRBJ1-1; abundance: -; v_gene: TRBV27; d_gene: TRBD1; CDR3aa: CASRRGQGAEAFF; CDR3nt: TGTGCCAGCAGGCGGGGACAGGGGGCCGAAGCTTTCTTT
j_gene: TRBJ2-7; abundance: once; v_gene: TRBV30; d_gene: -; CDR3aa: CAWSVQYEQYF; CDR3nt: TGTGCCTGGAGTGTCCAGTACGAGCAGTACTTC
j_gene: TRBJ2-3; abundance: -; v_gene: TRBV27; d_gene: TRBD1; CDR3aa: CASSLFPRGPELSADTQYF; CDR3nt: TGTGCCAGCAGTTTGTTTCCCAGGGGGCCGGAACTAAGTGCAGATACGCAGTATTTT
j_gene: TRBJ2-1; abundance: -; v_gene: TRBV7-9; d_gene: TRBD1; CDR3aa: CASSSPDRDNEQFF; CDR3nt: TGTGCCAGCAGTTCACCGGACAGGGACAATGAGCAGTTCTTC
j_gene: TRBJ2-3; abundance: -; v_gene: TRBV28; d_gene: -; CDR3aa: CASSPQRQGRSGADTQYF; CDR3nt: TGTGCCAGCAGTCCTCAACGACAGGGCCGGTCGGGAGCGGATACGCAGTATTTT
j_gene: TRBJ1-2; abundance: -; v_gene: TRBV19; d_gene: TRBD1; CDR3aa: CASSARQGANYGYTF; CDR3nt: TGTGCCAGTAGTGCCCGGCAGGGGGCCAACTATGGCTACACCTTC
j_gene: TRBJ2-2; abundance: -; v_gene: TRBV27; d_gene: TRBD1; CDR3aa: CASSTRQGSELFF; CDR3nt: TGTGCCAGCAGTACACGACAGGGCTCGGAGCTGTTTTTT
j_gene: TRBJ1-1; abundance: -; v_gene: TRBV5-1; d_gene: TRBD1; CDR3aa: CASSSGQGNTEAFF; CDR3nt: TGCGCCAGCAGCTCCGGACAGGGAAACACTGAAGCTTTCTTT
j_gene: TRBJ1-1; abundance: -; v_gene: TRBV13; d_gene: -; CDR3aa: CASSLFLNTEAFF; CDR3nt: TGTGCCAGCAGCTTGTTCTTGAACACTGAAGCTTTCTTT
j_gene: TRBJ1-4; abundance: -; v_gene: TRBV19; d_gene: TRBD1; CDR3aa: CASSTRDRESATNEKLFF; CDR3nt: TGTGCCAGTAGTACCCGGGACAGAGAATCTGCAACTAATGAAAAACTGTTTTTT
j_gene: TRBJ2-3; abundance: -; v_gene: TRBV2; d_gene: -; CDR3aa: CASSERLAAGTDTQYF; CDR3nt: TGTGCCAGCAGTGAAAGGTTAGCGGCAGGCACAGATACGCAGTATTTT
j_gene: TRBJ1-5; abundance: once; v_gene: TRBV12-3/TRBV12-4; d_gene: TRBD1; CDR3aa: CASGRTGNQPQHF; CDR3nt: TGTGCCAGCGGTCGGACAGGAAATCAGCCCCAGCATTTT
j_gene: TRBJ2-2; abundance: once; v_gene: TRBV28; d_gene: -; CDR3aa: CASSSPAGELFF; CDR3nt: TGTGCCAGCAGTTCCCCTGCCGGGGAGCTGTTTTTT